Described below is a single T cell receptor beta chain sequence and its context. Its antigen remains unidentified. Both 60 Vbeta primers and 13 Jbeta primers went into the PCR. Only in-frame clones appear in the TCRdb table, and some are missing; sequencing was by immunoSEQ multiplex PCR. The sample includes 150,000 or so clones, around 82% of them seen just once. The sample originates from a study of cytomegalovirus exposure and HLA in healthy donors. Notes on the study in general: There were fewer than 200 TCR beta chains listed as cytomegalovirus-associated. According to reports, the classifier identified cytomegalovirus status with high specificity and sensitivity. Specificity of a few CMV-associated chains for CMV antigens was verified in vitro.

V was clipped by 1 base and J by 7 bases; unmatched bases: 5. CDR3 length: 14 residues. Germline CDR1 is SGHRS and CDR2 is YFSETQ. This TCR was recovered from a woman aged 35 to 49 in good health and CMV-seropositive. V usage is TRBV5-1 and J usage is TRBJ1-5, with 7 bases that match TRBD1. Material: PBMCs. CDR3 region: CASSLTQGSQPQHF. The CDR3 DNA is TGCGCCAGCAGCTTGACACAGGGGTCCCAGCCCCAGCATTTT.